A single T cell receptor (beta chain) is shown here with its context. The data stem from a study of T cells in localized non-small cell lung cancer. Sequencing used immunoSEQ multiplex PCR; TCRdb keeps in-frame clones, though not all of them. The data show under 20,000 clones, with approximately 89% seen just once and roughly a quarter held by the top ten. The material sequenced was peripheral blood, taken before any cancer treatment. The TCR comes from a female donor older than 55 with stage III squamous cell lung carcinoma.

The CDR3 DNA reads as TGTGCCACCAGCAGAGGCCCCGGACAGGGGCTCGCTGAAGCTTTCTTT. It codes for CATSRGPGQGLAEAFF. The chain recombines TRBV15 with TRBJ1-1; 9 positions agree with TRBD1. J lost 6 bases, V lost 1 base, and 9 bases had no gene match. Germline V gene sequence: CDR1 LNHNV, CDR2 YYDKDF (reference sequence). The CDR3 runs to 16 residues.